These T cell receptor beta chains were read from a single sample in a study of blood T cell repertoires in COVID-19. The protocol was immunoSEQ multiplex PCR, while the TCRdb copy is restricted to in-frame clones and leaves out a portion. The sample has more than 95,000 clones, 88% seen once. The sequencing input was peripheral blood. The receptor set was obtained from a man over 45 with acute or convalescent COVID-19. CDR3s include the opening cysteine and the closing phenylalanine or tryptophan. The D gene is left open where the match is weak. Not all rows give a size; the values are once, few, many and, for expanded clones, a class.

clone_size d_call j_call v_call cdr3_nt cdr3_aa
NA NA TRBJ2-1 TRBV7-2 TGTGCCAGCAGCTTGGCGGGGCCGGGAGATCAGTTCTTC CASSLAGPGDQFF
NA NA TRBJ2-1 TRBV2 TGTGCCAGCAGTGTCTTAAGGGGTGATGAGCAGTTCTTC CASSVLRGDEQFF
NA TRBD1 TRBJ1-1 TRBV5-5 TGTGCCAGCAGCTTCCGGACAGGCGACAACACTGAAGCTTTCTTT CASSFRTGDNTEAFF
NA TRBD2 TRBJ2-1 TRBV3-1/TRBV3-2 TGTGCCAGCAGCCAGGAGACTAGCGGGAGCTTTTCTGAGCAGTTCTTC CASSQETSGSFSEQFF
NA NA TRBJ2-7 TRBV14 TGTGCCAGCAGATCTGACAGAGCCTACGAGCAGTACTTC CASRSDRAYEQYF
NA TRBD1 TRBJ2-7 TRBV23-1 TGCGCCAGCAGGACGACCGGGACAGGGGGAGTATTGGAGCAGTACTTC CASRTTGTGGVLEQYF
NA TRBD2 TRBJ2-1 TRBV6-2/TRBV6-3 TGTGCCAGCAGTTATTCGCTAGCGGGCCTTCTGAGGGATGAGCAGTTCTTC CASSYSLAGLLRDEQFF
NA TRBD2 TRBJ2-4 TRBV6-5 TGTGCCAGCAGACTTCTAGCGGGAGGGAACATTCAGTACTTC CASRLLAGGNIQYF
NA NA TRBJ2-1 TRBV9 TGTGCCAGCAGTACGAGCGGTATCTCGGACAATGAGCAGTTCTTC CASSTSGISDNEQFF
NA NA TRBJ1-3 TRBV7-6 TGTGCCAGCAGCTTAGGCGGGGGGGCCCGGGGAAACACCATATATTTT CASSLGGGARGNTIYF
NA TRBD2 TRBJ2-7 TRBV12-3/TRBV12-4 TGTGCCAGCGAGACTAGCGGGAGTCCCGAGCAGTACTTC CASETSGSPEQYF
NA NA TRBJ2-7 TRBV19 TGTGCCAGTAGTGTTCAAGCGGCGAACTACGAGCAGTACTTC CASSVQAANYEQYF
NA NA TRBJ2-2 TRBV5-1 TGCGCCAGCAGCGAAGGACAGCCACGACTAGCTGGGGAGCTGTTTTTT CASSEGQPRLAGELFF
NA NA TRBJ2-1 TRBV11-3 TGTGCCAGCAGCGGATGGACTACCGACAATGAGCAGTTCTTC CASSGWTTDNEQFF
NA TRBD1 TRBJ1-6 TRBV5-1 TGCGCCAGCAGCTTGGGGTACGGACAGGGGGCTCAGTCACCCCTCCACTTT CASSLGYGQGAQSPLHF
few NA TRBJ1-2 TRBV24-1 TGTGCCACCAGTGACACAGGGAACTATGGCTACACCTTC CATSDTGNYGYTF
NA NA TRBJ2-7 TRBV5-1 TGCGCCAGCAGCCAGAATCTCGAGCAGTACTTC CASSQNLEQYF
NA NA TRBJ2-1 TRBV7-7 TGTGCCAGCAGCTTAGGGGTTAGCGGTGCTCACTCCTACAATGAGCAGTTCTTC CASSLGVSGAHSYNEQFF
NA TRBD1 TRBJ1-1 TRBV6-4 TGTGCCAGCAGTGAGACAGGGGGCCCGGTCACTGAAGCTTTCTTT CASSETGGPVTEAFF
NA TRBD1 TRBJ2-5 TRBV19 TGTGCCAGTAGCACCGGGACAGGGGAACCAGAGACCCAGTACTTC CASSTGTGEPETQYF
once NA TRBJ1-1 TRBV19 TGTGCCAGTCGGGAGGAAGCCGGGACACGGGCTGAAGCTTTCTTT CASREEAGTRAEAFF
NA TRBD1 TRBJ1-2 TRBV7-9 TGTGCCAGCAGCTTAGACAGGGGGCGCGACTATGGCTACACCTTC CASSLDRGRDYGYTF
NA NA TRBJ1-4 TRBV19 TGTGCCAGTAGGAGAGGGGCGGGGGAAAAACTGTTTTTT CASRRGAGEKLFF